This TCR beta chain came from a study of blood T cell repertoires in COVID-19. Across the study: T cells, B-cell-depleted T cells, or PBMCs provided the cDNA or gDNA that served as material.

Adults between roughly 18 and 89 years of age took part from under 30 US areas. Assay: immunoSEQ multiplex PCR; the TCRdb copy retains only in-frame clones and omits some. The sample has approximately 340,000 clones; 80% to 95% are singletons. The sequenced sample consisted of PBMCs or T cells enriched from blood (not recorded which). This TCR was sampled from a woman between 40 and 55 years old who had been exposed to COVID-19.

The CDR3 DNA sequence: TGTGCCAGCAGCCCTCTAGGCAATGAGCAGTTCTTC. This codes for CASSPLGNEQFF. The chain carries TRBV3-1 (or the pseudogene TRBV3-2) and TRBJ2-1; D not certain. Deletions cut 4 bases from V and 6 bases from J, with 7 bases between. This CDR3 has 12 amino acids. From germline, CDR1 is LGHDT and CDR2 YNNKEL (reference sequence).